The following is a T cell receptor beta chain sequence with its context. These data belong to a study of blood T cell repertoires in COVID-19. Germline V lookup: CDR1 PRHDT, CDR2 FYEKMQ (reference sequence). This CDR3 region has 15 residues. V lost 2 bases and J lost 4, with 12 bases in between. Clones were sequenced by immunoSEQ multiplex PCR, and TCRdb holds only the in-frame ones, with some missing. The sample includes hundreds of thousands of clones, more than 70% of them seen just once. The rearrangement uses TRBV13 and TRBJ1-3; TRBD1 might be the D (6 bases). Material: PBMCs or T cells enriched from blood (not recorded which). This clonotype was obtained from a man aged 25-45 years with acute COVID-19. DNA for the CDR3: TGTGCCAGCAGCTTATGGGGGACAACCGGAAACACCATATATTTT. It is translated as CASSLWGTTGNTIYF.